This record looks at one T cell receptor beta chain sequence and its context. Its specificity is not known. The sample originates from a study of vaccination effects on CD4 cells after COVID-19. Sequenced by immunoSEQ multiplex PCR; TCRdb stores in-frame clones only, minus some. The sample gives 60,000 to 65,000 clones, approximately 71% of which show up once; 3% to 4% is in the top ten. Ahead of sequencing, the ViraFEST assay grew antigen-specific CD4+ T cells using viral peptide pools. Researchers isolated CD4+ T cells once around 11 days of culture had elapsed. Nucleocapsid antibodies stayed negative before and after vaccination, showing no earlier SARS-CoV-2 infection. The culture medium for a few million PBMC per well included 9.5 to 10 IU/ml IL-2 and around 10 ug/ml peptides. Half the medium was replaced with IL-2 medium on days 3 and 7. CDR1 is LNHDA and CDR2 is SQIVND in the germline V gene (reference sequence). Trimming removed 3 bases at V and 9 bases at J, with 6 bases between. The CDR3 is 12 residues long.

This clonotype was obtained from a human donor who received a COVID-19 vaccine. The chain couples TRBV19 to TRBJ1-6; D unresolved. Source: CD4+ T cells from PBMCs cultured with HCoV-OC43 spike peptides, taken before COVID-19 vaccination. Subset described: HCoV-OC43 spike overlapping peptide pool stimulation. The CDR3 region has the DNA TGTGCCAGTAGTATGCGAGGTTCACCCCTCCACTTT. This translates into CASSMRGSPLHF.